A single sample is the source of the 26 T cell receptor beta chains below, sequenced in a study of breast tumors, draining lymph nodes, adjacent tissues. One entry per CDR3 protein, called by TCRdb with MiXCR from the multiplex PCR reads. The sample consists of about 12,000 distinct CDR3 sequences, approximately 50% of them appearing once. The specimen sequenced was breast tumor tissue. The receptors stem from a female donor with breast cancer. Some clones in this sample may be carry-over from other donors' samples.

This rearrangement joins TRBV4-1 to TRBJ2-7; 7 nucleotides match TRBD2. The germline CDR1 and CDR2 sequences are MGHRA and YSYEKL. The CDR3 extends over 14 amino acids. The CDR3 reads CASSLGLLSYEQYV. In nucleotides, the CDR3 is TGTGCCAGCAGCTTGGGACTACTCTCCTACGAGCAGTACGTC.

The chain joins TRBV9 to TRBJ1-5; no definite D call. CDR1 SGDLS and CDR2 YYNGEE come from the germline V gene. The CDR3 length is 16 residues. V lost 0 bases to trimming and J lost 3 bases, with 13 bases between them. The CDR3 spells CASSVDDRPTNQPQHF. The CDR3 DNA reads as TGTGCCAGCAGCGTAGACGATAGGCCAACCAATCAGCCCCAGCATTTT.

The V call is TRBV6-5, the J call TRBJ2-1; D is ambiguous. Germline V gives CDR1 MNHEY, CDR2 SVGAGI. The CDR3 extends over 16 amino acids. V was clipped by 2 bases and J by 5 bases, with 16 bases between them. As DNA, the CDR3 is TGTGCCAGCAGTTACGCGAGGTGGACGGATAACAATGAGCAGTTCTTC. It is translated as CASSYARWTDNNEQFF.

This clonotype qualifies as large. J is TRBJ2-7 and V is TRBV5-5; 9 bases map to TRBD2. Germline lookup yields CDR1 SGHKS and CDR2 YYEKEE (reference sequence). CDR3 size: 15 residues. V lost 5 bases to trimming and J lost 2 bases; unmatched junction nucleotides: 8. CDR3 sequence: CASSYSGGVPYEQYV. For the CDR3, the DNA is TGTGCCAGCAGTTATAGCGGGGGAGTCCCCTACGAGCAGTACGTC.

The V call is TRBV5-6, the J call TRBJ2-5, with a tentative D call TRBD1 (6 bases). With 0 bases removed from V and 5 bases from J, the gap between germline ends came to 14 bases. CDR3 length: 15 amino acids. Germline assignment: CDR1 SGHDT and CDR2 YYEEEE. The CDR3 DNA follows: TGTGCCAGCAGCTTGGGGACAGCGGCTTTTGAGACCCAGTACTTC. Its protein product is CASSLGTAAFETQYF.

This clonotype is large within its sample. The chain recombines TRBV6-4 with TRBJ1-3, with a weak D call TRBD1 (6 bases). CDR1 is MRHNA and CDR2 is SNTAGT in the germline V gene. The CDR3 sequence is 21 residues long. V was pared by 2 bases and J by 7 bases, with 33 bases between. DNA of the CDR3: TGTGCCAGCAGTGACACCGACTTCCAGGACAGCAAACAGTTATGTAGGAACACCATATATTTT. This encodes CASSDTDFQDSKQLCRNTIYF.

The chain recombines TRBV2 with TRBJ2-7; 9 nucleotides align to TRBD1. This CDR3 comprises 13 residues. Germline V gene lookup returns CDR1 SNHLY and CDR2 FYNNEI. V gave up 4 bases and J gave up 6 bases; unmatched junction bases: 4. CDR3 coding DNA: TGTGCCAGCAGTGTGGGACAGGGTGCCGAGCAGTACTTC. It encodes CASSVGQGAEQYF.

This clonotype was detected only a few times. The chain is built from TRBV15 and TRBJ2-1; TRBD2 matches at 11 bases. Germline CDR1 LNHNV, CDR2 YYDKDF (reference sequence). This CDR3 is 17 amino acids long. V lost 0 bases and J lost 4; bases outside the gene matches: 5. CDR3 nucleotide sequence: TGTGCCACCAGCAGAGATGTAGCGGGGGGGCCTTACAATGAGCAGTTCTTC. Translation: CATSRDVAGGPYNEQFF. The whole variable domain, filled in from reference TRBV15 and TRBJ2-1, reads DAMVIQNPRYQVTQFGKPVTLSCSQTLNHNVMYWYQQKSSQAPKLLFHYYDKDFNNEADTPDNFQSRRPNTSFCFLDIRSPGLGDTAMYLCATSRDVAGGPYNEQFFGPGTRLTVL.

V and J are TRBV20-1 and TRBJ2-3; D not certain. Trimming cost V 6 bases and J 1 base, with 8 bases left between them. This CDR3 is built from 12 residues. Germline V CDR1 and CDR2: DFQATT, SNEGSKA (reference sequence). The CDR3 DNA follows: TGCAGTGCGTTAGAGGGCACAGATACGCAGTATTTT. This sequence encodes CSALEGTDTQYF.

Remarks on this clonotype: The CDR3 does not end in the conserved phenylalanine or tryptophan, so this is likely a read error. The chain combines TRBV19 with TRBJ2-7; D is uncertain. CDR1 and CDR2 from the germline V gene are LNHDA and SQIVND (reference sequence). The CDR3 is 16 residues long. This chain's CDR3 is CASSIAPKGMGYEQYS. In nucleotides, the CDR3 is TGCGCCAGTAGTATAGCTCCTAAGGGAATGGGCTACGAGCAGTACTCC.

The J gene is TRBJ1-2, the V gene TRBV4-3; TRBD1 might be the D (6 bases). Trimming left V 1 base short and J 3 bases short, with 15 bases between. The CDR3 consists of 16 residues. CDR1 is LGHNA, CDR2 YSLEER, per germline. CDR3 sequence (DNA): TGCGCCAGCAGCCAAGCTCACGGGACATCTGACTATGGCTACACCTTC. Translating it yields CASSQAHGTSDYGYTF.

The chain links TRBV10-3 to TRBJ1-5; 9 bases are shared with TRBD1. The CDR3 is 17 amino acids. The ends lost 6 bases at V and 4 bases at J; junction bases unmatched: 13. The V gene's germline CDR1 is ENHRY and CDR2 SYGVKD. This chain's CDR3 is CAISDRIPGQGNQPQHF. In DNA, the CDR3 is TGTGCCATCAGCGACAGGATTCCGGGACAGGGTAATCAGCCCCAGCATTTT.

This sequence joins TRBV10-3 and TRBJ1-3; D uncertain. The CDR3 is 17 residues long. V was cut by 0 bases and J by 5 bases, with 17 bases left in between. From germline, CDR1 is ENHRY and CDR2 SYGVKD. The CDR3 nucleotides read TGTGCCATCAGTGAGTCGAGCACACTCGGTGGGCGAAACACCATATATTTT. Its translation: CAISESSTLGGRNTIYF.

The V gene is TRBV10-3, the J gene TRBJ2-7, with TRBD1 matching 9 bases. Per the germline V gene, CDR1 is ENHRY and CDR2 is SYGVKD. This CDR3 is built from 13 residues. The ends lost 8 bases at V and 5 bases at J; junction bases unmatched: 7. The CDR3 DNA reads TGTGCCATCCGACAGGGGGGAGGCAACGAGCAGTACGTC. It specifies CAIRQGGGNEQYV.

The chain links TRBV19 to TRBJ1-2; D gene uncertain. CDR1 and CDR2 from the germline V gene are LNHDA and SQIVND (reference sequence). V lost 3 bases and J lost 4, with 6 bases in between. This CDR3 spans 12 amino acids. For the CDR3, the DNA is TGTGCCAGTAGTATTCCCCCCTATGGCTACACCTTC. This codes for CASSIPPYGYTF.

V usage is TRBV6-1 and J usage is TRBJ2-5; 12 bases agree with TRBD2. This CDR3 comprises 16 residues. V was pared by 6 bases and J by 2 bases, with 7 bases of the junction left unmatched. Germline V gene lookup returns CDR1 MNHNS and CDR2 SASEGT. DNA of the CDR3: TGTGCCAGCAGGCAGGGGACTAGCGGGTTGCAAGAGACCCAGTACTTC. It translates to CASRQGTSGLQETQYF.

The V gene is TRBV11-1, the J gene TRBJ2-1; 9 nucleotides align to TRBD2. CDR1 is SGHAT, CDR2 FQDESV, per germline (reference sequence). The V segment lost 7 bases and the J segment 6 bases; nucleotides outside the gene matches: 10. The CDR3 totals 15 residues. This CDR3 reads CASTGRLLAGNEQFF. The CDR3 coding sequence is TGTGCCAGCACGGGGAGGCTACTAGCGGGCAATGAGCAGTTCTTC. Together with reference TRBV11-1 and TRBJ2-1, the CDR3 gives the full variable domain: EAEVAQSPRYKITEKSQAVAFWCDPISGHATLYWYRQILGQGPELLVQFQDESVVDDSQLPKDRFSAERLKGVDSTLKIQPAELGDSAMYLCASTGRLLAGNEQFFGPGTRLTVL.

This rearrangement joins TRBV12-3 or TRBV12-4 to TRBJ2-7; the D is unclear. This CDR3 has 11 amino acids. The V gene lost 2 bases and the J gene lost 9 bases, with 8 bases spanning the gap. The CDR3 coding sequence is TGTGCCAGCAGTTTACTCTCACGGCAGTACTTC. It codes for CASSLLSRQYF.

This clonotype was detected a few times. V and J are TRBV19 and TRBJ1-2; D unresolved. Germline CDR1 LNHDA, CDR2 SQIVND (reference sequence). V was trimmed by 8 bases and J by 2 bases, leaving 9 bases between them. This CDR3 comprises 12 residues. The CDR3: CASVIGNYGYTF. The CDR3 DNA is TGTGCCAGTGTTATAGGGAACTATGGCTACACCTTC.

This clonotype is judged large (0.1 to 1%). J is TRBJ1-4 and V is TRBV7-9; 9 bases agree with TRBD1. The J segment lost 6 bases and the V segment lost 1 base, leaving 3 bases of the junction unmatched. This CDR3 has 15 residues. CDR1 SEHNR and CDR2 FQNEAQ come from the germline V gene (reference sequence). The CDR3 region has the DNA TGTGCCAGCAGCTTAGGGGGACAGGGAGATGAAAAACTGTTTTTT. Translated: CASSLGGQGDEKLFF.

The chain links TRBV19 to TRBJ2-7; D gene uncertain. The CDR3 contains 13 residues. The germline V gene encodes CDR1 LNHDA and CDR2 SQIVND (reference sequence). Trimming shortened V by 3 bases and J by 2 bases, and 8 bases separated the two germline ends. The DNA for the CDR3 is TGTGCCAGTAGTATTACATCCACCTACGAGCAGTACTTC. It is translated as CASSITSTYEQYF.

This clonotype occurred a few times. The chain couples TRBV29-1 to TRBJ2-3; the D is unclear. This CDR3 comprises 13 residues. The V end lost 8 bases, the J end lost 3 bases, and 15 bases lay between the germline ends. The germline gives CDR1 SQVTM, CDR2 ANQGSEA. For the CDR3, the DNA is TGCAGCACCCCCGGTGGGTGGACAGATACGCAGTATTTT. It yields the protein CSTPGGWTDTQYF.

CDR3 bases: TGTGCCAGCAGCCAAGATTCGGCCAGGGTCATTCCCTACGAGCAGTACTTC. Translation gives CASSQDSARVIPYEQYF. The V and J genes are TRBV4-2 and TRBJ2-7, with TRBD1 as a possible D gene (5 bases). The CDR3 extends over 17 amino acids. V was pared by 0 bases and J by 2 bases, with 17 bases between. Germline CDR1 is LGHNA and CDR2 is YNFKEQ.

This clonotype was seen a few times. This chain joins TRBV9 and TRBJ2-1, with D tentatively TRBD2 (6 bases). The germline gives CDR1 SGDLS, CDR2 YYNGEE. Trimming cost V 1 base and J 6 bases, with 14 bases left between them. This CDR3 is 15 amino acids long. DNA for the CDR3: TGTGCCAGCAGCGTAACCACTAGCCCCAGCAATGAGCAGTTCTTC. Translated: CASSVTTSPSNEQFF.

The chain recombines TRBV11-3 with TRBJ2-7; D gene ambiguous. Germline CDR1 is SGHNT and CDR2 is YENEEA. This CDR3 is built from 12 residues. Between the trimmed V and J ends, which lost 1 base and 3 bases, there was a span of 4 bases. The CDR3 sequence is CASSLANYEQYF. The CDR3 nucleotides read TGTGCCAGCAGCTTAGCGAACTACGAGCAGTACTTC. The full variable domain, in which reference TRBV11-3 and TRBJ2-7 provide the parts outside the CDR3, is EAGVVQSPRYKIIEKKQPVAFWCNPISGHNTLYWYLQNLGQGPELLIRYENEEAVDDSQLPKDRFSAERLKGVDSTLKIQPAELGDSAVYLCASSLANYEQYFGPGTRLTVT.

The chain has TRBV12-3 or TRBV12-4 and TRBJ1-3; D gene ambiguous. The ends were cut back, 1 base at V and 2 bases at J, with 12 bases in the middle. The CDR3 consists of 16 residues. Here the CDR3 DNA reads TGTGCCAGCAGTTTAGAGCATTTAGGGACTGGAAACACCATATATTTT. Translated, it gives CASSLEHLGTGNTIYF.